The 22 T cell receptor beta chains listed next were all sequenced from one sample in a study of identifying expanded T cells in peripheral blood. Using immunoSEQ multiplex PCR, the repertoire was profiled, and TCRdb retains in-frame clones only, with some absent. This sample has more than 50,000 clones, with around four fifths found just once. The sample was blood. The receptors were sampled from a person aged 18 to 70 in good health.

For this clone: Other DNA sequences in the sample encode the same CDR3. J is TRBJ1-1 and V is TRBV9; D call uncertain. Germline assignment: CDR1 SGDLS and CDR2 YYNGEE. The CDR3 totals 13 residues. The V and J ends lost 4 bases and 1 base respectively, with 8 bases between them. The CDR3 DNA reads TGTGCCAGCAGCCCTACATCGAACACTGAAGCTTTCTTT. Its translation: CASSPTSNTEAFF.

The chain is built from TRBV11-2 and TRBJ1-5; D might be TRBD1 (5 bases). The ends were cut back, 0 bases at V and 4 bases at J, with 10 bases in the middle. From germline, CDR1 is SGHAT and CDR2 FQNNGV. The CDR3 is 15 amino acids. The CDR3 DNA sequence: TGTGCCAGCAGCTTAGATGTCAGGGTGAATCAGCCCCAGCATTTT. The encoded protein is CASSLDVRVNQPQHF.

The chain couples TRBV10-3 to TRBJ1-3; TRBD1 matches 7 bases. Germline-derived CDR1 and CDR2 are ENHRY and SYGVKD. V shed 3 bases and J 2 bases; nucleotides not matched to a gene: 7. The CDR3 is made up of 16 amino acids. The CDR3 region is CAISERQGGAGNTIYF. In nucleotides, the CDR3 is TGTGCCATCAGTGAACGACAGGGAGGGGCTGGAAACACCATATATTTT.

CDR3 sequence: CASSLGLGAQGYGYTF. The CDR3 DNA is TGTGCCAGCAGCTTAGGCCTAGGGGCCCAGGGTTATGGCTACACCTTC. The chain is built from TRBV7-2 and TRBJ1-2; tentative D call: TRBD1 (5 bases). V was trimmed by 1 base and J by 5 bases, leaving 17 bases between them. CDR1 SGHTA and CDR2 FQGNSA come from the germline V gene. This CDR3 comprises 16 residues.

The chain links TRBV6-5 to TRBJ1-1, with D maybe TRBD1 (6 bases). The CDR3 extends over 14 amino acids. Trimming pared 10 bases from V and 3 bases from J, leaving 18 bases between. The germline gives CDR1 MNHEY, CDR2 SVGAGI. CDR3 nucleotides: TGTGCCATCTCCCCGTCAGGGGTCTACACTGAAGCTTTCTTT. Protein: CAISPSGVYTEAFF.

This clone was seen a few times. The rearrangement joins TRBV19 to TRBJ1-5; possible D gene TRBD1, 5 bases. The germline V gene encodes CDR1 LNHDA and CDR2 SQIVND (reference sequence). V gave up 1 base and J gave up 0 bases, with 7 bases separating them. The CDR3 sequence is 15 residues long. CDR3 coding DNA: TGTGCCAGTAGTATAGGAGGGGTTAGCAATCAGCCCCAGCATTTT. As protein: CASSIGGVSNQPQHF.

The CDR3 nucleotides are TGTGCCACCAGCAGAGGGGGACAGGGTCACGGGGAGCTGTTTTTT. Encoded protein: CATSRGGQGHGELFF. This chain links TRBV15 with TRBJ2-2; the match to TRBD1 covers 9 bases. The CDR3 contains 15 residues. The germline V gene has CDR1 LNHNV and CDR2 YYDKDF (reference sequence). J gave up 7 bases and V 1 base, and 4 bases lay outside the gene matches.

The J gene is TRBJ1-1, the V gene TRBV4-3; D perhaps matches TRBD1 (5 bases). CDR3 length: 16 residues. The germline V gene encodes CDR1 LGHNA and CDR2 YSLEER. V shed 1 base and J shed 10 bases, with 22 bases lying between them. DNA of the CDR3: TGCGCCAGCAGCCAAGCCTCTGCGGACATGCGGATGAGAGCTTTCTTT. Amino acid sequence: CASSQASADMRMRAFF.

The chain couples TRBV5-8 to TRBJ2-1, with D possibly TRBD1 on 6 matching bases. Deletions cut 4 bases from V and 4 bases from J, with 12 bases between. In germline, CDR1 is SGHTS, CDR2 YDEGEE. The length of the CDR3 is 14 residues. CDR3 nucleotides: TGTGCCAGCAGCCTAGGACAGTCATACAATGAGCAGTTCTTC. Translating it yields CASSLGQSYNEQFF.

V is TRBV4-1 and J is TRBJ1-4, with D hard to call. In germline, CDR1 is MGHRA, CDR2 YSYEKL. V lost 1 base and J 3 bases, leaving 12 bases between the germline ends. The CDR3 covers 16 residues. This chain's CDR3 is CASSQVVGRANEKLFF. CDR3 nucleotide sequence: TGCGCCAGCAGCCAAGTCGTGGGTAGAGCTAATGAAAAACTGTTTTTT.

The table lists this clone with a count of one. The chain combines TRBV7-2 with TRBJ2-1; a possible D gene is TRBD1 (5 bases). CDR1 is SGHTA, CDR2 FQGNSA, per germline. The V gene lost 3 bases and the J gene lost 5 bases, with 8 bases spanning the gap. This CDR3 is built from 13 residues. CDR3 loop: CASSFGRDNEQFF. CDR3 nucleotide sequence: TGTGCCAGCAGCTTTGGCAGGGACAATGAGCAGTTCTTC.

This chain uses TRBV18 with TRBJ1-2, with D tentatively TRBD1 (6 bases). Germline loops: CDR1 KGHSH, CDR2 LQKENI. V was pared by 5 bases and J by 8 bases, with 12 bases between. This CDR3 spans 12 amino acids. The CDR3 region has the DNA TGTGCCAGCTCATCTGGGGGCGTCGGCTACACCTTC. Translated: CASSSGGVGYTF.

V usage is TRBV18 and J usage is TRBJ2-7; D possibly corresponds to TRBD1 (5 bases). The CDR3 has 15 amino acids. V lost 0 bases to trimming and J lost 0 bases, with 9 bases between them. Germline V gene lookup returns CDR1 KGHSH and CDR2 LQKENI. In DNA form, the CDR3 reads TGTGCCAGCTCACCACCGGAAAGGGGCTCCTACGAGCAGTACTTC. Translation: CASSPPERGSYEQYF.

The CDR3 loop reads CASSGQGAGNEQFF. The CDR3, as DNA: TGTGCCAGCAGCGGACAGGGGGCGGGCAATGAGCAGTTCTTC. V is TRBV5-4 and J is TRBJ2-1; TRBD1 matches 11 bases. J lost 6 bases, V lost 4 bases, and 3 bases had no gene match. CDR3 length: 14 residues. CDR1 SGHNT and CDR2 YYREEE come from the germline V gene (reference sequence).

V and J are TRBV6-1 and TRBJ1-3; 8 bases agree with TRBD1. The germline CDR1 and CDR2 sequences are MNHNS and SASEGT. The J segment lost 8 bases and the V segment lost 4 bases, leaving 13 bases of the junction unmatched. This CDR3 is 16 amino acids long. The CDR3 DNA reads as TGTGCCAGCAGTGGGACTCGTGGACAGGGCGTTGACACCATATATTTT. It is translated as CASSGTRGQGVDTIYF.

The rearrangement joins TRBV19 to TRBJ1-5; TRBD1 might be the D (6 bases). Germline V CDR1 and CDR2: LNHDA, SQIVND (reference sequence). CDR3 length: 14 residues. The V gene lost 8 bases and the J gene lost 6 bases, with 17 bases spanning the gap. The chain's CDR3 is CASSAGARGQPQHF. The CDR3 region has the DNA TGTGCCAGTTCTGCGGGGGCGCGCGGTCAGCCCCAGCATTTT.

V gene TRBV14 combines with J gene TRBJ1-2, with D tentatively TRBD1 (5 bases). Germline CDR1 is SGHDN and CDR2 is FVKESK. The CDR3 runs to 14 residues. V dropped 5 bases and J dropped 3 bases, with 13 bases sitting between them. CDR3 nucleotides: TGTGCCAGCAGCTTAACAGGCGAACACTATGGCTACACCTTC. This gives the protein CASSLTGEHYGYTF.

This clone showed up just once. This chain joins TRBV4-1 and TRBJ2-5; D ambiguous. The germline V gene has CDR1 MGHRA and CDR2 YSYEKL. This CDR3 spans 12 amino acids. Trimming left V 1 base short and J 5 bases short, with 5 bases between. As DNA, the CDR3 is TGCGCCAGCAGCCAAGTCTCCGAGACCCAGTACTTC. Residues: CASSQVSETQYF.

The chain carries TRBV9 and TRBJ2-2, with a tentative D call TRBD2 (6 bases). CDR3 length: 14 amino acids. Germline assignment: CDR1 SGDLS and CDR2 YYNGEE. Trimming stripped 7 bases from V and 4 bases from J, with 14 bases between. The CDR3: CASGLGGTTGELFF. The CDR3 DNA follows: TGTGCCAGCGGGCTGGGGGGTACCACCGGGGAGCTGTTTTTT.

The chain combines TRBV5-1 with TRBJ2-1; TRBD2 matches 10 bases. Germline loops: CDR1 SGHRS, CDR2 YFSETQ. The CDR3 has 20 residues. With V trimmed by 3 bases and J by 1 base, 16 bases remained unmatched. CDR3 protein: CASSSRGVASGSGSYNEQFF. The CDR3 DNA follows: TGCGCCAGCAGCTCGAGGGGTGTAGCTAGCGGGAGTGGTTCCTACAATGAGCAGTTCTTC.

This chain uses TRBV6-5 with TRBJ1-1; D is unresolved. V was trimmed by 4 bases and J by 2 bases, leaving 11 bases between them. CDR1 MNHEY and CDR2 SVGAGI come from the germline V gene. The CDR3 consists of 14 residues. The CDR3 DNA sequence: TGTGCCAGCAGTTCCCTAGGGAGAAACACTGAAGCTTTCTTT. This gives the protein CASSSLGRNTEAFF.

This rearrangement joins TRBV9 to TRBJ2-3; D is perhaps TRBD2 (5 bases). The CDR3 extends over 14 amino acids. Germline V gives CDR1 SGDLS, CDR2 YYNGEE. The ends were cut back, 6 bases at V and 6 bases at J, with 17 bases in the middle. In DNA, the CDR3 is TGTGCCAGCAACTCGGGAATATCATCGGATACGCAGTATTTT. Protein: CASNSGISSDTQYF.